This T cell receptor beta chain originates from a study of PD-1 blockade in classical Hodgkin lymphoma. General observations from the study: Patients newly diagnosed and complete responders had comparable baseline diversity. Individuals who commenced nivolumab within less than 1 year of ASCT were excluded.

Measured with immunoSEQ multiplex PCR; TCRdb has only the in-frame clones, and not every one. Among some 84,000 clones listed, under 90% were seen once. No patient escaped relapse after autologous stem cell transplantation, and brentuximab vedotin exposure varied. Relapsed/refractory classical Hodgkin lymphoma patients had complete, partial or progressive responses. The CDR3 contains 18 residues. Germline lookup yields CDR1 LNHNV and CDR2 YYDKDF (reference sequence). The ends lost 0 bases at V and 6 bases at J; junction bases unmatched: 11. On this clone: Its antigen is currently unknown.

The rearrangement links TRBV15 to TRBJ1-6, with TRBD1 matching over 7 bases. Sequencing used peripheral blood mononuclear cells (PBMCs), obtained at baseline. This sequence originates from a human donor with classical Hodgkin lymphoma. The CDR3 DNA reads TGTGCCACCAGCAGAGAGGGACGACAGGGATTGGCTAATTCACCCCTCCACTTT. Encoded protein: CATSREGRQGLANSPLHF.